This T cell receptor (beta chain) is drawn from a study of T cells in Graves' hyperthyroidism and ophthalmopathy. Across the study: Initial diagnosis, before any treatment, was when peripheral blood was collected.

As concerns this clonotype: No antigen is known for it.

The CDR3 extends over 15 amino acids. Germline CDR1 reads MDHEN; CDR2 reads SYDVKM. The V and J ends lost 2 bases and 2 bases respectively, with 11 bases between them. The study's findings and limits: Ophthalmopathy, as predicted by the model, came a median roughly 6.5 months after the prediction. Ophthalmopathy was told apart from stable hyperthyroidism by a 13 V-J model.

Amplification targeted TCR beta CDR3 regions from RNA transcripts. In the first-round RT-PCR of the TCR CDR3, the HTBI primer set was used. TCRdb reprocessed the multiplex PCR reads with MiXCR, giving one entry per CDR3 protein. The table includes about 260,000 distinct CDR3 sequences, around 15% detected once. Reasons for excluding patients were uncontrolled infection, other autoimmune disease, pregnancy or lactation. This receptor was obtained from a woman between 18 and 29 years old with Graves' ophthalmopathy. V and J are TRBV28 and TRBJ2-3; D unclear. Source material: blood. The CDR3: CASSLPTEHTDTQYF. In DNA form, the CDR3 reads TGTGCCAGCAGTTTACCCACAGAACACACAGATACGCAGTATTTT.